This section outlines one TCR beta chain sequence together with its context. This entry comes from a study of blood T cell repertoires in COVID-19. Turning to the study itself: PBMCs, B-cell-depleted T cells, or T cells were the source of the cDNA or gDNA that made up the material.

Trimming pared 3 bases from V and 0 bases from J, leaving 13 bases between. The CDR3 loop spans 17 amino acids. Germline V gene lookup returns CDR1 SGHRS and CDR2 YFSETQ. Patients of the Seattle cohort, enrolled during active infection, were followed longitudinally. Profiled with immunoSEQ multiplex PCR; TCRdb holds only in-frame clones, not every one. The sample contains some 220,000 clones, roughly 91% of which appear only once. The sample taken for sequencing was peripheral blood. The clonotype was recovered from a man between 25 and 39 years old with COVID-19, enrolled during active disease. The V call is TRBV5-1, the J call TRBJ1-6; D uncertain. The CDR3 protein is CASSSDLGSSYNSPLHF. The CDR3 DNA reads as TGCGCCAGCAGCTCCGACTTGGGGAGCTCCTATAATTCACCCCTCCACTTT.